Listed here is a single T cell receptor beta chain. Antigen: not known. Researchers ran immunoSEQ v3.0 at survey level. Data came from immunoSEQ multiplex PCR; TCRdb stores just in-frame clones and leaves some out. The sample shows about 12,000 clones, about 87% of them seen only once. The germline V gene has CDR1 MGHDK and CDR2 SYGVNS. The CDR3 is made up of 15 amino acids. V gave up 4 bases and J gave up 7 bases, with 14 bases separating them. This record belongs to a study of long-term antiretroviral therapy in people with HIV. Study-level results: Before ART, certain clones expanded, and these dominated the repertoire at all time points. Upon ART, diversity increased but remained lower than transplant donor controls.

Before DNA extraction, 1-10 million cryopreserved PBMC were held in the samples. Source: unsorted PBMCs, taken 2.1 years after starting antiretroviral therapy. The chain has TRBV25-1 and TRBJ1-6; tentative D call: TRBD1 (5 bases). The origin of this receptor is a woman in her forties with HIV. In DNA, the CDR3 is TGTGCCAGCAGTGGAACCGGGACGAAAAATTCACCCCTCCACTTT. This codes for CASSGTGTKNSPLHF. The variable domain in full, with the rest retrieved from reference TRBV25-1 and TRBJ1-6, is EADIYQTPRYLVIGTGKKITLECSQTMGHDKMYWYQQDPGMELHLIHYSYGVNSTEKGDLSSESTVSRIRTEHFPLTLESARPSHTSQYLCASSGTGTKNSPLHFGNGTRLTVT.